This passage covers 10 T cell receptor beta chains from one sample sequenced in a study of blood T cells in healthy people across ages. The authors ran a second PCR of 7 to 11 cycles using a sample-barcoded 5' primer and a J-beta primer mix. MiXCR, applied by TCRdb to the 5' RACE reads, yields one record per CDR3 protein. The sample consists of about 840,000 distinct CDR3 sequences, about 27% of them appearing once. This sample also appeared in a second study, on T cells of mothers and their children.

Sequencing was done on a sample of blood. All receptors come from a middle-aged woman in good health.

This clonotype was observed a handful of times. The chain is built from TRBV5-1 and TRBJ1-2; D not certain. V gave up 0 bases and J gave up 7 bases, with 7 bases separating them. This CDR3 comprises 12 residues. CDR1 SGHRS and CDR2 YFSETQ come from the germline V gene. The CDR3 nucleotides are TGCGCCAGCAGCTTGGGGTCGCTTGGCTACACCTTC. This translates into CASSLGSLGYTF.

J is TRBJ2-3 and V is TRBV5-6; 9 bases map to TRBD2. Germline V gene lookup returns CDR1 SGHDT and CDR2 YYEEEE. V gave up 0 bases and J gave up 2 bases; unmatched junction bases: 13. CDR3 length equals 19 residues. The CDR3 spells CASSLVPRGGPRNTDTQYF. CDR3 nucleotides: TGTGCCAGCAGCTTGGTGCCGCGGGGGGGCCCCCGCAACACAGATACGCAGTATTTT.

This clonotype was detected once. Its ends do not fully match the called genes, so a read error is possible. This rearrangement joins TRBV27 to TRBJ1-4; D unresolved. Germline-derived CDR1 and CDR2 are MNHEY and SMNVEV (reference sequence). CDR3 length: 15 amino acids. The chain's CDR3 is CAGSLSWRSNEKLFF. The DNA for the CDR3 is TGTGCCGGCAGTTTATCGTGGCGGTCTAATGAAAAACTGTTTTTT.

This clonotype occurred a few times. The DNA of the CDR3 is TGCGCCAGCAGCTTGACGGAGGGAGGAACTGGGGCCAACGTCCTGACTTTC. It yields the protein CASSLTEGGTGANVLTF. This chain uses TRBV5-1 with TRBJ2-6; possible D gene TRBD2, 6 bases. Germline V gene lookup returns CDR1 SGHRS and CDR2 YFSETQ. V lost 1 base to trimming and J lost 2 bases, with 13 bases between them. The CDR3 extends over 17 amino acids. Supplemented by reference TRBV5-1 and TRBJ2-6, the full variable domain reads KAGVTQTPRYLIKTRGQQVTLSCSPISGHRSVSWYQQTPGQGLQFLFEYFSETQRNKGNFPGRFSGRQFSNSRSEMNVSTLELGDSALYLCASSLTEGGTGANVLTFGAGSRLTVL.

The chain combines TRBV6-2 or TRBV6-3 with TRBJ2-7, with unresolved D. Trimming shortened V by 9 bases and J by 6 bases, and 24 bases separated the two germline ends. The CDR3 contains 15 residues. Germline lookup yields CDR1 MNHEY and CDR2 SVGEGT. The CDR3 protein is CASSLDRPAVGEQYF. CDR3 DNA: TGTGCCAGTAGTCTGGATAGACCGGCGGTGGGCGAGCAGTACTTC.

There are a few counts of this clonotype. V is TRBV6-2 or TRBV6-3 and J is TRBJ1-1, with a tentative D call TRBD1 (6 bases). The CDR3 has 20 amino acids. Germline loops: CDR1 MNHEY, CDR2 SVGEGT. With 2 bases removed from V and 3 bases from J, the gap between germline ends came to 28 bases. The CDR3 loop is CASSYPTLWVTGGHDTEAFF. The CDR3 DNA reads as TGTGCCAGCAGTTACCCTACCCTTTGGGTTACCGGGGGGCACGACACTGAAGCTTTCTTT.

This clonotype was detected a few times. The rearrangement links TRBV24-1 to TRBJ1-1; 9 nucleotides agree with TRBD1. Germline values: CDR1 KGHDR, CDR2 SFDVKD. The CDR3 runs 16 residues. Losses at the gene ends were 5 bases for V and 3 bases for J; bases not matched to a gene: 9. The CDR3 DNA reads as TGTGCCACCAGTGCCGCCCCGGGACAGGGCCACACTGAAGCTTTCTTT. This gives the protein CATSAAPGQGHTEAFF.

The chain's CDR3 is CASSFGEGPPRDYNEQFF. In nucleotides, the CDR3 is TGTGCCAGCAGTTTCGGTGAGGGACCCCCCCGGGACTACAATGAGCAGTTCTTC. This chain connects TRBV12-3 or TRBV12-4 to TRBJ2-1; D is tentatively TRBD1 or TRBD2 (5 bases each). The CDR3 sequence is 18 residues long. Trimming left V 3 bases short and J 3 bases short, with 21 bases between.

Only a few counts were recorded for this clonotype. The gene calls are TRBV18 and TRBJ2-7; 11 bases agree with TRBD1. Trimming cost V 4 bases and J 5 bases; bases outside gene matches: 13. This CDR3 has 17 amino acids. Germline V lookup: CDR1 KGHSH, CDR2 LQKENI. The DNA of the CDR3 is TGTGCCAGCTCACGCAACGCCCCTCGGACAGGGGGCGACGAGCAGTACTTC. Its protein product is CASSRNAPRTGGDEQYF.

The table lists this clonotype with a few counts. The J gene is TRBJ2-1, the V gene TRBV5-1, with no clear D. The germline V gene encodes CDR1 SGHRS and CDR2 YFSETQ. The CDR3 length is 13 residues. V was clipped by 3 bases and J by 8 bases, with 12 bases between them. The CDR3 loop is CASSSHQWDEQFF. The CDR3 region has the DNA TGCGCCAGCAGCTCGCACCAGTGGGATGAGCAGTTCTTC.